The 4 T cell receptor beta chains below come from one sample, sequenced in a study of cytomegalovirus exposure and HLA in healthy donors. This table comes from immunoSEQ multiplex PCR, and its TCRdb copy is limited to in-frame clones, with some not included. The sample has 170,000 or so clones, 84% seen once. Material: PBMCs. These receptors originate from a young woman in good health and CMV-seropositive.

This clone appeared many times. The chain employs TRBV9 and TRBJ1-1, with 7 bases fitting TRBD1. Trimming removed 3 bases from V and 4 bases from J; junction bases left unmatched: 24. CDR3 length: 20 amino acids. Germline CDR1 reads SGDLS; CDR2 reads YYNGEE. The CDR3 is CASSAVLSGTEFSLGTEAFF. CDR3 DNA sequence: TGTGCCAGCAGCGCGGTCCTTTCCGGGACAGAATTCTCCCTGGGCACTGAAGCTTTCTTT.

This chain uses TRBV9 with TRBJ1-6, with a possible D match to TRBD1 (5 bases). The CDR3 is 17 residues long. Trimming left V 3 bases short and J 0 bases short, with 13 bases between. Germline V lookup: CDR1 SGDLS, CDR2 YYNGEE. The CDR3 spells CASSDAGISSYNSPLHF. Here the CDR3 DNA reads TGTGCCAGCAGCGATGCAGGGATCAGCTCCTATAATTCACCCCTCCACTTT.

This clone was seen more than once but under ten times. The chain carries TRBV27 and TRBJ1-5; TRBD1 might be the D (5 bases). V gave up 1 base and J gave up 9 bases, with 10 bases separating them. This CDR3 is built from 13 residues. Germline assignment: CDR1 MNHEY and CDR2 SMNVEV (reference sequence). The chain's CDR3 is CASSLLGGRPQHF. CDR3 sequence (DNA): TGTGCCAGCAGTTTATTGGGGGGGAGGCCCCAGCATTTT.

This sequence joins TRBV7-9 and TRBJ1-4; the D is unclear. The V gene lost 4 bases and the J gene lost 5 bases, with 8 bases spanning the gap. The CDR3 runs 13 residues. Looked up from germline, CDR1 is SEHNR and CDR2 is FQNEAQ (reference sequence). The CDR3 region has the DNA TGTGCCAGCAGCTATCATCCCAATGAAAAACTGTTTTTT. Translation: CASSYHPNEKLFF.